The text below deals with one T cell receptor beta chain. What it binds is unknown. Trimming removed 4 bases from V and 5 bases from J, with 11 bases in between. Germline lookup yields CDR1 MNHEY and CDR2 SVGAGI. CDR3 length: 13 residues. This record belongs to a study of post-analysis software for immune sequencing data. The library was made from cDNA and included unique molecular identifiers. MiXCR was run by TCRdb on the PCR reads, yielding one entry per CDR3 protein. The profile covers more than 450,000 distinct CDR3 sequences, with roughly 40% appearing a single time and under 2% taken by the ten largest. Study-level results: In patients, TRBV5-6, TRBV5-1 and TRBV20-1 belonged to five TRBV segments found more frequently than in controls.

The clonotype originates from a girl between 5 and 17 years old with multiple sclerosis. Input material: blood. V usage is TRBV6-5 and J usage is TRBJ1-1; D is unclear. CDR3 sequence: CASSSEQWTEAFF. CDR3 nucleotide sequence: TGTGCCAGCAGTTCCGAACAGTGGACTGAAGCTTTCTTT.